The 31 T cell receptor beta chains given below trace back to one sample, sequenced in a study of OX40 agonist ivuxolimab in advanced cancers. TCRdb's copy holds only in-frame clones and misses some; the assay was immunoSEQ multiplex PCR. The sample carries approximately 58,000 clones, around 79% recorded once. The sequencing here drew on CD4+ or CD8+ T cells sorted from blood, taken in a trial of the OX40 agonist ivuxolimab. The receptors shown here come from an adult with an advanced solid tumor such as melanoma, head and neck, liver or kidney cancer.

The CDR3 reads CASSFNGVNQPQHF. CDR3 coding DNA: TGTGCCAGCAGTTTCAACGGGGTCAATCAGCCCCAGCATTTT. This chain joins TRBV27 and TRBJ1-5; D not resolved. Germline CDR1 is MNHEY and CDR2 is SMNVEV (reference sequence). This CDR3 spans 14 amino acids. Trimming removed 3 bases from V and 3 bases from J, with 9 bases in between.

The V call is TRBV5-4, the J call TRBJ2-1, with 15 bases aligning to TRBD2. This CDR3 contains 17 residues. V lost 5 bases, J lost 8 bases, and 11 bases stayed unmatched. Germline-derived CDR1 and CDR2 are SGHNT and YYREEE (reference sequence). For the CDR3, the DNA is TGTGCCAGCAGTCGGGACCCGGGACTAGCGGGGGGCTATGAGCAGTTCTTC. Its protein product is CASSRDPGLAGGYEQFF.

By its share, this clone is medium-sized. The rearrangement uses TRBV6-5 and TRBJ1-3, with no clear D. There are 13 residues in the CDR3. V lost 5 bases and J 3 bases, leaving 8 bases between the germline ends. CDR1 is MNHEY and CDR2 is SVGAGI in the germline V gene. The CDR3 is CASSGLYGNTIYF. CDR3 coding DNA: TGTGCCAGCAGTGGACTTTATGGAAACACCATATATTTT.

The chain recombines TRBV11-1 with TRBJ1-2, with D hard to call. Trimming removed 4 bases from V and 8 bases from J, with 14 bases in between. CDR3 length: 13 residues. CDR1 is SGHAT and CDR2 is FQDESV in the germline V gene (reference sequence). The CDR3 protein is CASSSTRHGGYTF. The CDR3 DNA reads as TGTGCCAGCAGCTCCACAAGACATGGCGGCTACACCTTC.

V is TRBV29-1 and J is TRBJ2-2, with D maybe TRBD1 (6 bases). There are 13 residues in the CDR3. V was trimmed by 6 bases and J by 4 bases, leaving 12 bases between them. Germline assignment: CDR1 SQVTM and CDR2 ANQGSEA. This CDR3 is CSVGTTSTGELFF. The CDR3 bases are TGCAGCGTCGGGACAACCAGCACCGGGGAGCTGTTTTTT.

The rearrangement uses TRBV7-6 and TRBJ1-4; 7 bases agree with TRBD1. J was trimmed by 1 base and V by 5 bases; bases with no gene match: 13. The germline CDR1 and CDR2 sequences are SGHVS and FNYEAQ. The CDR3 is made up of 18 amino acids. In nucleotides, the CDR3 is TGTGCCAGCAGCATGAGCCCCATAACAGGGGTAACTAATGAAAAACTGTTTTTT. It is translated as CASSMSPITGVTNEKLFF.

This rearrangement joins TRBV14 to TRBJ2-1, with TRBD2 identical over 12 bases. Germline values: CDR1 SGHDN, CDR2 FVKESK. The CDR3 loop spans 17 amino acids. With 5 bases clipped from V and 6 bases from J, the junction kept 11 bases outside the gene matches. The DNA for the CDR3 is TGTGCCAGCAGCACCGGCCTAGCGGGAGGGAGAAGCAATGAGCAGTTCTTC. Its translation: CASSTGLAGGRSNEQFF.

This clone was detected once. This chain connects TRBV5-6 to TRBJ1-1, with D possibly being TRBD1 (5 bases). Trimming pared 4 bases from V and 0 bases from J, leaving 13 bases between. CDR1 and CDR2 (germline): SGHDT, YYEEEE. CDR3 size: 15 residues. This CDR3 is CASSAAGTMNTEAFF. CDR3 bases: TGTGCCAGCAGCGCCGCAGGGACCATGAACACTGAAGCTTTCTTT.

The chain joins TRBV6-5 to TRBJ1-4; no clear D. The V end lost 6 bases, the J end lost 7 bases, and 15 bases lay between the germline ends. CDR1 and CDR2 from the germline V gene are MNHEY and SVGAGI. This CDR3 region has 14 residues. The CDR3 is CASSRGGKGEKLFF. DNA for the CDR3: TGTGCCAGCAGCAGAGGCGGGAAGGGTGAAAAACTGTTTTTT.

The chain carries TRBV2 and TRBJ1-2; 10 bases line up with TRBD1. The CDR3 has 14 amino acids. V dropped 5 bases and J dropped 1; count of bases not matched to a gene: 1. Germline values: CDR1 SNHLY, CDR2 FYNNEI. CDR3 loop: CASSRDRGNYGYTF. The CDR3 DNA reads as TGTGCCAGCAGTAGGGACAGGGGTAACTATGGCTACACCTTC. Supplemented by reference TRBV2 and TRBJ1-2, the full variable domain reads EPEVTQTPSHQVTQMGQEVILRCVPISNHLYFYWYRQILGQKVEFLVSFYNNEISEKSEIFDDQFSVERPDGSNFTLKIRSTKLEDSAMYFCASSRDRGNYGYTFGSGTRLTVV.

The genes are TRBV5-4 and TRBJ2-3; weak D call: TRBD2 (6 bases). From germline, CDR1 is SGHNT and CDR2 YYREEE (reference sequence). With 4 bases removed from V and 0 bases from J, the gap between germline ends came to 15 bases. The CDR3 is 16 residues long. The CDR3, as DNA: TGTGCCAGCAGCCCGCGATCGAGCGGGAGCACAGATACGCAGTATTTT. This translates into CASSPRSSGSTDTQYF.

This clone occurred once. CDR3 nucleotides: TGTGCCGCGGGAGGTCTTGCCAACTATGGCTACACCTTC. The encoded protein is CAAGGLANYGYTF. The chain uses TRBV6-6 and TRBJ1-2; no clear D gene. The germline V and J ends were trimmed by 11 bases and 2 bases, with 15 bases remaining between them. Germline loops: CDR1 MNHNY, CDR2 SVGAGI (reference sequence). The CDR3 is 13 amino acids.

This clone occurred a few times. V usage is TRBV5-1 and J usage is TRBJ2-1; D may be TRBD1 or TRBD2 (5 bases each). CDR1 SGHRS and CDR2 YFSETQ come from the germline V gene. V dropped 9 bases and J dropped 5 bases, with 9 bases sitting between them. The CDR3 extends over 11 amino acids. This chain's CDR3 is CATGADNEQFF. CDR3 in DNA: TGCGCCACCGGGGCGGACAATGAGCAGTTCTTC.

V and J are TRBV19 and TRBJ1-5; 7 bases line up with TRBD1. Per the germline V gene, CDR1 is LNHDA and CDR2 is SQIVND (reference sequence). Germline trimming cut 3 bases from V and 3 bases from J; bases unmatched to any gene: 8. This CDR3 has 16 amino acids. The CDR3 is CASSIQTGNPNQPQHF. As DNA, the CDR3 is TGTGCCAGTAGTATCCAGACAGGGAACCCCAATCAGCCCCAGCATTTT.

The chain couples TRBV4-1 to TRBJ1-5; 7 nucleotides align to TRBD1. Losses at the gene ends were 0 bases for V and 7 bases for J; bases not matched to a gene: 6. CDR3 length: 15 residues. Germline CDR1 MGHRA, CDR2 YSYEKL. The CDR3 loop reads CASSQDDRAGQPQHF. The DNA of the CDR3 is TGCGCCAGCAGCCAAGATGACAGGGCCGGACAGCCCCAGCATTTT.

The chain combines TRBV7-8 with TRBJ1-2, with a possible D match to TRBD1 (5 bases). The CDR3 has 14 amino acids. CDR1 and CDR2 (germline): SGHVS, FQNEAQ. V dropped 5 bases and J dropped 4 bases, with 14 bases sitting between them. CDR3 nucleotides: TGTGCCAGCAGCCAAGAGGGGCACAGCTATGGCTACACCTTC. It codes for CASSQEGHSYGYTF.

As DNA, the CDR3 is TGTGCCAGCTCTGAACAGGGTCCTTACGAGCAGTACTTC. Amino acids: CASSEQGPYEQYF. The chain combines TRBV2 with TRBJ2-7; perhaps TRBD1 as D (6 bases). Germline V gene lookup returns CDR1 SNHLY and CDR2 FYNNEI. The CDR3 sequence is 13 residues long. V was cut by 8 bases and J by 4 bases, with 15 bases left in between. The whole variable domain, remainder taken from reference TRBV2 and TRBJ2-7, is EPEVTQTPSHQVTQMGQEVILRCVPISNHLYFYWYRQILGQKVEFLVSFYNNEISEKSEIFDDQFSVERPDGSNFTLKIRSTKLEDSAMYFCASSEQGPYEQYFGPGTRLTVT.

The chain links TRBV5-4 to TRBJ1-1; D not certain. This CDR3 comprises 14 residues. V was pared by 1 base and J by 0 bases, with 7 bases between. Germline assignment: CDR1 SGHNT and CDR2 YYREEE (reference sequence). CDR3 loop: CASSLFTMNTEAFF. Written as DNA, the CDR3 is TGTGCCAGCAGCTTGTTCACGATGAACACTGAAGCTTTCTTT.

The chain carries TRBV7-3 and TRBJ2-7; D is perhaps TRBD2 (6 bases). This CDR3 has 14 amino acids. Trimming left V 7 bases short and J 0 bases short, with 13 bases between. Per the germline V gene, CDR1 is SGHTA and CDR2 is FQGTGA. As DNA, the CDR3 is TGTGCCAGCAAGCCGGCGGGGAGCTCCTACGAGCAGTACTTC. Translating it yields CASKPAGSSYEQYF.

The rearrangement joins TRBV5-4 to TRBJ2-3; TRBD2 aligns across 12 bases. Germline V gene lookup returns CDR1 SGHNT and CDR2 YYREEE (reference sequence). V lost 3 bases to trimming and J lost 5 bases; unmatched junction nucleotides: 7. This CDR3 region has 16 residues. CDR3 sequence: CASSSRTSGVGDTQYF. The CDR3, as DNA: TGTGCCAGCAGCTCGAGGACTAGCGGGGTTGGAGATACGCAGTATTTT.

The rearrangement uses TRBV7-9 and TRBJ1-1; D ambiguous. The germline V gene encodes CDR1 SEHNR and CDR2 FQNEAQ (reference sequence). Trimming removed 5 bases from V and 5 bases from J, with 9 bases in between. The CDR3 loop spans 12 amino acids. CDR3 DNA: TGTGCCAGCAGCCGGACGGGTACTGAAGCTTTCTTT. This sequence encodes CASSRTGTEAFF.

The chain joins TRBV28 to TRBJ2-5; 7 bases are a match to TRBD1. The V gene end was trimmed by 6 bases and the J gene end by 8 bases; junction bases not matched to a gene: 15. Germline lookup yields CDR1 MDHEN and CDR2 SYDVKM. CDR3 size: 15 residues. DNA of the CDR3: TGTGCCAGCAGCCCAACAATCGACAGGGAGTACACCCAGTACTTC. It codes for CASSPTIDREYTQYF.

The V and J genes are TRBV5-6 and TRBJ2-1; tentative D call: TRBD2 (5 bases). Per the germline V gene, CDR1 is SGHDT and CDR2 is YYEEEE. V lost 0 bases to trimming and J lost 12 bases, with 13 bases between them. The CDR3 is 13 residues long. For the CDR3, the DNA is TGTGCCAGCAGCTTGGGCTCGCTAGCCGTGCAGTTCTTC. Protein: CASSLGSLAVQFF. The variable domain in full, with the rest retrieved from reference TRBV5-6 and TRBJ2-1, is DAGVTQSPTHLIKTRGQQVTLRCSPKSGHDTVSWYQQALGQGPQFIFQYYEEEERQRGNFPDRFSGHQFPNYSSELNVNALLLGDSALYLCASSLGSLAVQFFGPGTRLTVL.

This clone was observed a few times. The chain carries TRBV7-9 and TRBJ1-5; TRBD1 matches 9 bases. Germline V gene lookup returns CDR1 SEHNR and CDR2 FQNEAQ (reference sequence). The V segment lost 5 bases and the J segment 1 base; nucleotides outside the gene matches: 6. This CDR3 is 16 amino acids long. CDR3 amino acids: CASSPSDRGSNQPQHF. For the CDR3, the DNA is TGTGCCAGCAGCCCTTCTGACAGGGGGAGCAATCAGCCCCAGCATTTT.

The table lists this clone with a few counts. The rearrangement uses TRBV5-1 and TRBJ1-1, with a tentative D call TRBD1 (6 bases). Germline lookup yields CDR1 SGHRS and CDR2 YFSETQ. The V end lost 5 bases, the J end lost 2 bases, and 10 bases lay between the germline ends. The CDR3 is 13 residues long. As DNA, the CDR3 is TGCGCCAGCAGGGCAGGGGAAAACACTGAAGCTTTCTTT. This sequence encodes CASRAGENTEAFF.

The chain is built from TRBV6-5 and TRBJ1-2; D perhaps matches TRBD1 (6 bases). V lost 0 bases and J lost 2, with 7 bases in between. The CDR3 loop spans 14 amino acids. CDR1 is MNHEY, CDR2 SVGAGI, per germline. CDR3 DNA: TGTGCCAGCAGTTACTCGCAGGGGAACTATGGCTACACCTTC. Encoded protein: CASSYSQGNYGYTF.

This clone is medium-sized (0.01 to 0.1%) within its sample. The CDR3 sequence is CASSSGGNDEKLFF. The CDR3 coding sequence is TGCGCCAGCAGCTCCGGAGGGAACGATGAAAAACTGTTTTTT. This chain uses TRBV5-1 with TRBJ1-4, with D uncertain. The CDR3 extends over 14 amino acids. With 3 bases removed from V and 6 bases from J, the gap between germline ends came to 12 bases. In germline, CDR1 is SGHRS, CDR2 YFSETQ.

The chain uses TRBV6-1 and TRBJ2-1, with 7 bases that match TRBD2. Trimming cost V 7 bases and J 2 bases; bases outside gene matches: 5. Germline lookup yields CDR1 MNHNS and CDR2 SASEGT. CDR3 length: 14 residues. The CDR3 loop reads CASIELAAYNEQFF. Here the CDR3 DNA reads TGTGCCAGCATTGAGCTAGCGGCCTACAATGAGCAGTTCTTC.

This clone has only a few counts. The chain joins TRBV28 to TRBJ1-1; weak D call: TRBD1 (6 bases). The germline CDR1 and CDR2 sequences are MDHEN and SYDVKM. This CDR3 has 16 residues. V was pared by 3 bases and J by 0 bases, with 14 bases between. The CDR3 sequence is CASSFPEGGVNTEAFF. The CDR3 DNA sequence: TGTGCCAGCAGTTTCCCCGAGGGGGGGGTGAACACTGAAGCTTTCTTT.

The V and J genes are TRBV18 and TRBJ1-2; 11 bases are a match to TRBD1. The CDR3 is 15 amino acids. The germline V gene encodes CDR1 KGHSH and CDR2 LQKENI. V gave up 4 bases and J gave up 7 bases; unmatched junction bases: 8. The DNA for the CDR3 is TGTGCCAGCTCACTTGGACAGGGGGCTGTTGTTGGCTACACCTTC. It yields the protein CASSLGQGAVVGYTF.

The count of this clone is one. This chain uses TRBV7-2 with TRBJ2-1; no reliable D call. V was cut by 0 bases and J by 3 bases, with 9 bases left in between. Germline assignment: CDR1 SGHTA and CDR2 FQGNSA. The CDR3 spans 15 residues. The CDR3 loop reads CASSLAYSNYNEQFF. CDR3 in DNA: TGTGCCAGCAGCTTAGCTTATTCGAACTACAATGAGCAGTTCTTC. Filled out from reference TRBV7-2 and TRBJ2-1, the complete variable domain reads GAGVSQSPSNKVTEKGKDVELRCDPISGHTALYWYRQSLGQGLEFLIYFQGNSAPDKSGLPSDRFSAERTGGSVSTLTIQRTQQEDSAVYLCASSLAYSNYNEQFFGPGTRLTVL.